This paragraph reports one T cell receptor (beta chain). Trimming took 0 bases from V and 6 from J, leaving 21 bases between them. The germline V gene has CDR1 SGHRS and CDR2 YFSETQ. CDR3 size: 17 residues. This entry is derived from a study of tumor T cells in aggressive B-cell lymphoma. Assay used: immunoSEQ multiplex PCR; TCRdb lists only in-frame clones, some missing. Of about 630 clones detected, approximately 85% appear once; the ten largest clones hold approximately 7%. Sample: tumor tissue. The receptor comes from an adult with diffuse large B cell lymphoma. The chain employs TRBV5-1 and TRBJ1-1; maybe TRBD1 (5 bases). The CDR3 DNA follows: TGCGCCAGCAGCTTGGTCCCAGGGCTGACCATCGGCTCTGAAGCTTTCTTT. This gives the protein CASSLVPGLTIGSEAFF. Looking up the rest from reference TRBV5-1 and TRBJ1-1 gives the full variable domain: KAGVTQTPRYLIKTRGQQVTLSCSPISGHRSVSWYQQTPGQGLQFLFEYFSETQRNKGNFPGRFSGRQFSNSRSEMNVSTLELGDSALYLCASSLVPGLTIGSEAFFGQGTRLTVV.